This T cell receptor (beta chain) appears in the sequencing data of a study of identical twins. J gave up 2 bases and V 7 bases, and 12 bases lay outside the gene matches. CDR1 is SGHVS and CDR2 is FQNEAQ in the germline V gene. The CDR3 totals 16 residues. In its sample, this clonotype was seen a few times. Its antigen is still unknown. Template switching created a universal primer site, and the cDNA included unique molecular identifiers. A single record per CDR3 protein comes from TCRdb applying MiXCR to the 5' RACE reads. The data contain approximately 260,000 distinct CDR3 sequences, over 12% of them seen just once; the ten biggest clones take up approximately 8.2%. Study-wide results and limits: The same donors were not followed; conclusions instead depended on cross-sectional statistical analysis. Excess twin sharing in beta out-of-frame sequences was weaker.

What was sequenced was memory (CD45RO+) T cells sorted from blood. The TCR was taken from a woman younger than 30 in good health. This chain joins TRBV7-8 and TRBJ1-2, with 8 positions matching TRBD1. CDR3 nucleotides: TGTGCCAGCATTATGGAGACAGGGGCAGGGAACTATGGCTACACCTTC. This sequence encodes CASIMETGAGNYGYTF.